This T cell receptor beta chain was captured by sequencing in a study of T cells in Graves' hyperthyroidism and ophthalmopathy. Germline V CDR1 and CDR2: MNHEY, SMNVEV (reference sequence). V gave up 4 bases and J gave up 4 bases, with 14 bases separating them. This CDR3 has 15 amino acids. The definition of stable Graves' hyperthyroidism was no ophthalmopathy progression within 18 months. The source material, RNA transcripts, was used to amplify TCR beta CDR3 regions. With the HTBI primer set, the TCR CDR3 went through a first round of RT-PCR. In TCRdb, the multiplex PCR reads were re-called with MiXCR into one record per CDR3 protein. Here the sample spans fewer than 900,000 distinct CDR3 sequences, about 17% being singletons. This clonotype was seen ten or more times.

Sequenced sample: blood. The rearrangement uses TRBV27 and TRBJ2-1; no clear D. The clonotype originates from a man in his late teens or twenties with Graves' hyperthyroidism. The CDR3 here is CASSYPGRPYNEQFF. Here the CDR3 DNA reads TGTGCCAGCAGTTACCCGGGTCGGCCTTACAATGAGCAGTTCTTC.